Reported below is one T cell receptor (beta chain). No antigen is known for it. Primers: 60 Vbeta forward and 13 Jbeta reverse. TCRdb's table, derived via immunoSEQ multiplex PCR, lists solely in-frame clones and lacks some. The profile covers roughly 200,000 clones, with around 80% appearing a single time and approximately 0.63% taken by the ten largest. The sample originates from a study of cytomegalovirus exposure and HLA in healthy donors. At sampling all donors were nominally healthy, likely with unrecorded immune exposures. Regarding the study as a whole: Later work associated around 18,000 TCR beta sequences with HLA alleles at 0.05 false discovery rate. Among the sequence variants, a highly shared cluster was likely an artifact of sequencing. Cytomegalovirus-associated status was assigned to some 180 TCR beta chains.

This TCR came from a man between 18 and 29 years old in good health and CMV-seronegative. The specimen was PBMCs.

DNA for the CDR3: TGTGCCACCAGCAGAGGTGGGGCCAGGGCCACTGGAAACACCATATATTTT. It translates to CATSRGGARATGNTIYF. The rearrangement links TRBV15 to TRBJ1-3; the D gene is possibly TRBD1 (5 bases). CDR1 LNHNV and CDR2 YYDKDF come from the germline V gene (reference sequence). The CDR3 contains 17 residues. V was cut by 1 base and J by 2 bases, with 15 bases left in between.